One and the same sample provided the 21 T cell receptor beta chains below, sequenced in a study of cytomegalovirus exposure and HLA in healthy donors. In the PCR, 60 Vbeta and 13 Jbeta primers were used. Repertoires were generated with immunoSEQ multiplex PCR, while TCRdb's copy carries only in-frame clones and drops some. Among around 120,000 clones listed, around 80% were seen once. The specimen was PBMCs. The receptors come from a woman in her thirties or forties in good health and CMV-seronegative.

This clone was counted a few times. CDR3 in amino acids: CASSRDRAAEQFF. The CDR3 DNA is TGTGCCAGCAGCCGGGACAGGGCGGCTGAGCAGTTCTTC. The chain is built from TRBV11-3 and TRBJ2-1; 9 bases fit TRBD1. Trimming cost V 5 bases and J 9 bases; bases outside gene matches: 5. This CDR3 is 13 amino acids long. CDR1 SGHNT and CDR2 YENEEA come from the germline V gene.

V and J are TRBV30 and TRBJ2-5, with 7 bases aligning to TRBD1. The tail of the sequence fits TRBJ2-7 better, so the J call may be wrong. There are 13 residues in the CDR3. The germline V gene encodes CDR1 GTSNPN and CDR2 SVGIG (reference sequence). The CDR3 region is CAWSRQGTYEQYF. CDR3 nucleotide sequence: TGTGCCTGGAGTCGACAGGGCACGTACGAGCAGTACTTC.

The chain has TRBV27 and TRBJ2-7; a possible D gene is TRBD2 (6 bases). V lost 5 bases to trimming and J lost 1 base, with 15 bases between them. Germline CDR1 and CDR2: MNHEY and SMNVEV (reference sequence). The CDR3 spans 15 residues. The CDR3 DNA follows: TGTGCCAGCAGTCTGGGCCCCCGGGGGTCCTACGAGCAGTACTTC. This codes for CASSLGPRGSYEQYF.

The V call is TRBV29-1, the J call TRBJ2-7; the match to TRBD1 covers 12 bases. The CDR3 spans 13 residues. Germline CDR1 SQVTM, CDR2 ANQGSEA. With 4 bases clipped from V and 6 bases from J, the junction kept 4 bases outside the gene matches. This chain's CDR3 is CSVGDRGHGEQYF. CDR3 bases: TGCAGCGTTGGGGACAGGGGGCATGGCGAGCAGTACTTC.

In this sample, this clone turned up a few times. The chain recombines TRBV29-1 with TRBJ2-5; maybe TRBD1 (5 bases). CDR1 SQVTM and CDR2 ANQGSEA come from the germline V gene. The ends were cut back, 6 bases at V and 5 bases at J, with 28 bases in the middle. CDR3 length: 17 residues. The CDR3 DNA follows: TGCAGCGTCCTCCTGGTTGGTGGGGCAGCCAAAGGGGAGACCCAGTACTTC. Translated: CSVLLVGGAAKGETQYF.

The J gene is TRBJ2-6, the V gene TRBV30; D is unresolved. Germline loops: CDR1 GTSNPN, CDR2 SVGIG (reference sequence). This CDR3 comprises 14 residues. Trimming removed 2 bases at V and 1 base at J, with 6 bases between. In DNA, the CDR3 is TGTGCCTGGAGTCCCCGGTCTGGGGCCAACGTCCTGACTTTC. Amino acids: CAWSPRSGANVLTF.

The chain joins TRBV5-4 to TRBJ2-5; 8 bases map to TRBD1. The CDR3 loop spans 14 amino acids. CDR1 is SGHNT, CDR2 YYREEE, per germline (reference sequence). V lost 4 bases and J lost 6; bases outside the gene matches: 8. In DNA form, the CDR3 reads TGTGCCAGCAGCGGGGCGACAGGGGTAAAGACCCAGTACTTC. Encoded protein: CASSGATGVKTQYF.

The chain couples TRBV28 to TRBJ2-7; D uncertain. Between the trimmed V and J ends, which lost 2 bases and 7 bases, there was a span of 12 bases. Germline-derived CDR1 and CDR2 are MDHEN and SYDVKM. The CDR3 length is 13 residues. This chain's CDR3 is CASSLDIQREQYF. The CDR3 DNA reads as TGTGCCAGCAGTTTAGACATCCAAAGGGAGCAGTACTTC.

The chain combines TRBV7-8 with TRBJ2-2, with D possibly being TRBD2 (5 bases). With 4 bases removed from V and 1 base from J, the gap between germline ends came to 13 bases. CDR1 SGHVS and CDR2 FQNEAQ come from the germline V gene. The CDR3 is 16 amino acids. CDR3 coding DNA: TGTGCCAGCAGCTCTAGGGCCAGCGGGAACACCGGGGAGCTGTTTTTT. Translated: CASSSRASGNTGELFF. Complete variable domain (other parts from reference TRBV7-8 and TRBJ2-2): GAGVSQSPRYKVAKRGQDVALRCDPISGHVSLFWYQQALGQGPEFLTYFQNEAQLDKSGLPSDRFFAERPEGSVSTLKIQRTQQEDSAVYLCASSSRASGNTGELFFGEGSRLTVL.

The table lists this clone with a count of one. The rearrangement links TRBV7-9 to TRBJ1-2; D not certain. V was pared by 1 base and J by 3 bases, with 6 bases between. Germline loops: CDR1 SEHNR, CDR2 FQNEAQ (reference sequence). The CDR3 is 13 residues long. The CDR3 DNA follows: TGTGCCAGCAGCTTAGGAGGGTACTATGGCTACACCTTC. Its translation is CASSLGGYYGYTF.

This clone was counted between two and nine times. This chain joins TRBV10-1 and TRBJ1-2, with 9 bases lining up with TRBD1. This CDR3 has 14 amino acids. Germline V lookup: CDR1 WNHNN, CDR2 SYGVQD (reference sequence). Unmatched junction bases numbered 7, after V lost 6 bases and J lost 5 bases. The CDR3 is CASRPGTGRYGYTF. The DNA for the CDR3 is TGCGCCAGCAGACCCGGGACAGGGAGGTATGGCTACACCTTC.

The chain combines TRBV28 with TRBJ2-3, with TRBD1 as a possible D gene (6 bases). The CDR3 contains 14 residues. The V and J ends lost 1 base and 2 bases respectively, with 7 bases between them. Per germline, CDR1 MDHEN and CDR2 SYDVKM. In DNA form, the CDR3 reads TGTGCCAGCAGTTTATCAGGGGACACAGATACGCAGTATTTT. Protein product: CASSLSGDTDTQYF.

The chain recombines TRBV19 with TRBJ2-3; D uncertain. Per the germline V gene, CDR1 is LNHDA and CDR2 is SQIVND (reference sequence). V dropped 6 bases and J dropped 8 bases, with 9 bases sitting between them. The CDR3 loop spans 11 amino acids. The CDR3 bases are TGTGCCAGTAGCTTGTCGGGTACGCAGTATTTT. Its translation: CASSLSGTQYF.

This clone turned up a few times. This rearrangement joins TRBV7-9 to TRBJ1-1; D not certain. Germline loops: CDR1 SEHNR, CDR2 FQNEAQ (reference sequence). Trimming removed 2 bases from V and 2 bases from J, with 12 bases in between. The CDR3 runs to 15 residues. CDR3 residues: CASSLRSGFNTEAFF. CDR3 coding DNA: TGTGCCAGCAGCTTAAGGTCGGGGTTTAACACTGAAGCTTTCTTT. The whole variable domain, remainder taken from reference TRBV7-9 and TRBJ1-1, is DTGVSQNPRHKITKRGQNVTFRCDPISEHNRLYWYRQTLGQGPEFLTYFQNEAQLEKSRLLSDRFSAERPKGSFSTLEIQRTEQGDSAMYLCASSLRSGFNTEAFFGQGTRLTVV.

Only a few counts were recorded for this clone. V and J are TRBV5-1 and TRBJ2-5, with 8 bases identical to TRBD2. V shed 0 bases and J 3 bases; nucleotides not matched to a gene: 4. This CDR3 has 15 amino acids. Looked up from germline, CDR1 is SGHRS and CDR2 is YFSETQ. This CDR3 is CASSLGYGGEETQYF. The CDR3 DNA reads as TGCGCCAGCAGCTTGGGATACGGGGGGGAAGAGACCCAGTACTTC.

This clone has only a few counts. The gene calls are TRBV5-1 and TRBJ2-3; D is possibly TRBD1 (6 bases). V was clipped by 4 bases and J by 2 bases, with 11 bases between them. This CDR3 has 14 amino acids. The V gene's germline CDR1 is SGHRS and CDR2 YFSETQ. The CDR3 loop is CASSNRAITDTQYF. Written as DNA, the CDR3 is TGCGCCAGCAGCAACAGGGCGATCACAGATACGCAGTATTTT.

The chain couples TRBV5-6 to TRBJ2-1; TRBD2 might be the D (6 bases). Germline CDR1 SGHDT, CDR2 YYEEEE. This CDR3 contains 13 residues. Trimming left V 7 bases short and J 10 bases short, with 18 bases between. The CDR3 protein is CASATLRAGEQFF. In DNA, the CDR3 is TGTGCCAGCGCCACACTGAGGGCGGGGGAGCAGTTCTTC.

The CDR3 spells CASSSKTDYNEQFF. The CDR3 nucleotides are TGCGCCAGCAGCTCGAAGACTGACTACAATGAGCAGTTCTTC. The V gene is TRBV5-1, the J gene TRBJ2-1; no clear D gene. The V end lost 3 bases, the J end lost 3 bases, and 10 bases lay between the germline ends. CDR1 SGHRS and CDR2 YFSETQ come from the germline V gene. The CDR3 has 14 residues. Full variable domain (missing parts from reference TRBV5-1 and TRBJ2-1): KAGVTQTPRYLIKTRGQQVTLSCSPISGHRSVSWYQQTPGQGLQFLFEYFSETQRNKGNFPGRFSGRQFSNSRSEMNVSTLELGDSALYLCASSSKTDYNEQFFGPGTRLTVL.

The rearrangement joins TRBV5-6 to TRBJ2-7, with 7 nucleotides matching TRBD1. Germline trimming cut 4 bases from V and 5 bases from J; bases unmatched to any gene: 15. The CDR3 has 16 amino acids. Per germline, CDR1 SGHDT and CDR2 YYEEEE. CDR3 nucleotides: TGTGCCAGCAGCCCGGGGACAGAAGGGCCCTTCGACGAGCAGTACTTC. Its protein is CASSPGTEGPFDEQYF. Drawing the rest from reference TRBV5-6 and TRBJ2-7, the complete variable domain is DAGVTQSPTHLIKTRGQQVTLRCSPKSGHDTVSWYQQALGQGPQFIFQYYEEEERQRGNFPDRFSGHQFPNYSSELNVNALLLGDSALYLCASSPGTEGPFDEQYFGPGTRLTVT.

This sequence joins TRBV6-5 and TRBJ2-5; 8 nucleotides agree with TRBD2. CDR3 length equals 15 residues. Germline CDR1 reads MNHEY; CDR2 reads SVGAGI. V gave up 3 bases and J gave up 5 bases; unmatched junction bases: 8. DNA for the CDR3: TGTGCCAGCAGTTATGGCGGGGGGCGGGGTGAGACCCAGTACTTC. Translated, it gives CASSYGGGRGETQYF.

The rearrangement joins TRBV5-4 to TRBJ2-1; D might be TRBD1 (5 bases). The V end lost 0 bases, the J end lost 3 bases, and 10 bases lay between the germline ends. The CDR3 loop spans 15 amino acids. From germline, CDR1 is SGHNT and CDR2 YYREEE (reference sequence). Written as DNA, the CDR3 is TGTGCCAGCAGCTTGGGTGGCAGGGACTACAATGAGCAGTTCTTC. Translation: CASSLGGRDYNEQFF.